This T cell receptor beta chain was recovered during a study of lymphopenia after photon versus proton radiotherapy (dated by TCRdb to between 2018 and 2021). Describing the broader study: Photon and proton radiation therapy were compared by the study for their immunological effects in patients with gastrointestinal tumors who developed high-grade lymphopenia. The roughly 20 patients in the cohort had gastrointestinal tumors, were treated with either photon or proton therapy, and subsequently developed lymphopenia. The goal of the study was to characterize the differences between the two radiation modalities in how they affect the immune system. Broad study findings and their caveats: Across the cohort, among patients who died, a greater drop in TCR diversity after the nadir was inversely correlated with overall survival time. Proton-treated patients stayed relatively stable during treatment, while photon-treated patients lost naive T cells and TCR diversity and gained effector/memory populations. After the lymphocyte count nadir, repertoires from photon-treated patients showed oligoclonal expansion, particularly of CD8+ Temra cells, and this expansion drove the decline in diversity. The survival association was assessed only in patients who died, and better survival with proton therapy was presented by the authors as a possibility rather than a demonstrated result.

The method behind the library was the immunoSEQ multiplex PCR assay. T cell repertoires were profiled with deep sequencing of rearranged TCR beta loci together with multiparametric flow cytometry. Not all clones reach the TCRdb copy of this immuneACCESS table, which keeps in-frame sequences only. Checked studies attribute under half of the gap to unresolved V genes and leave the rest unexplained. The sample profile shows some 45,000 clones; under 85% of them were found once. The top ten clonotypes cover around a quarter of the sample. Taken from the germline V gene, the CDR1 and CDR2 loops are SNHLY and FYNNEI. Deletion took 2 bases off V and 6 bases off J, with a span of 23 bases between the germline ends. Spanning cysteine to phenylalanine, the CDR3 consists of 18 amino acids. The retained sequence is limited to the CDR3, 54 bases, with the frame set at the first base. On this clone: The antigen this receptor binds is unknown. The record has no base qualities; no much larger clone is one base away.

This clonotype was sampled from a woman between 65 and 79 years old with pancreatic cancer. The specimen comprised peripheral blood, sampled from a patient treated with proton-based radiotherapy. The chain is assembled from TRBV2 and TRBJ2-1; the D gene cannot be resolved beyond TRBD1 or TRBD2, each matching 5 bases. The CDR3 in this case is CASSELSDLSVRGNEQFF. The DNA sequence is as follows: TGTGCCAGCAGTGAACTGAGTGATCTTAGCGTGAGGGGCAATGAGCAGTTCTTC. The CDR3 plus the reference TRBV2 and TRBJ2-1 genes for the other parts give the full variable domain: EPEVTQTPSHQVTQMGQEVILRCVPISNHLYFYWYRQILGQKVEFLVSFYNNEISEKSEIFDDQFSVERPDGSNFTLKIRSTKLEDSAMYFCASSELSDLSVRGNEQFFGPGTRLTVL.